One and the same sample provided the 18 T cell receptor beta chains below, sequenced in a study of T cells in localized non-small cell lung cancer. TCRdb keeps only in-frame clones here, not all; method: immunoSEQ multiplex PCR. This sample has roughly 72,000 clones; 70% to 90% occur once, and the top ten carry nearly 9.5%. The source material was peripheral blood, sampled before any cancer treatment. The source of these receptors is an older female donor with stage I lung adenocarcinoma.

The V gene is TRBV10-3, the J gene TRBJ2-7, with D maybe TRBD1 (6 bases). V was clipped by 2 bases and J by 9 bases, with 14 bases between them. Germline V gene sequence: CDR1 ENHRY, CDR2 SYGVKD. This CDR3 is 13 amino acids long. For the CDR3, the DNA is TGTGCCATCAGTGAGCAAGGGGGAACGGGGCAGTACTTC. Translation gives CAISEQGGTGQYF.

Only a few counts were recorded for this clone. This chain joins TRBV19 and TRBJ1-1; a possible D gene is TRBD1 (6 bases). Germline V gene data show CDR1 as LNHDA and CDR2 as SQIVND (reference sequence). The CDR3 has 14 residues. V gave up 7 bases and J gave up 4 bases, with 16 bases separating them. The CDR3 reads CASTPQGQGTEAFF. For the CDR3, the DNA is TGTGCCAGTACCCCACAGGGTCAGGGCACTGAAGCTTTCTTT.

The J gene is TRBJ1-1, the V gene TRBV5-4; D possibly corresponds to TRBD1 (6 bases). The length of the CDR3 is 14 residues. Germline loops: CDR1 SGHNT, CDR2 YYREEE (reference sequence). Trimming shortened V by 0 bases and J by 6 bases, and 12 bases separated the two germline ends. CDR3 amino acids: CASSLGRGRAEAFF. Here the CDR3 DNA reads TGTGCCAGCAGCTTGGGCAGGGGTAGGGCTGAAGCTTTCTTT.

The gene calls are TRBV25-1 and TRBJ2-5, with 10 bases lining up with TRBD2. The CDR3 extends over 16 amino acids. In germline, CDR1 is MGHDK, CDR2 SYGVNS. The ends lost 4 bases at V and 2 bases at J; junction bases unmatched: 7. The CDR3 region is CASSVTSGGAQETQYF. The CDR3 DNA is TGTGCCAGCAGTGTGACAAGCGGGGGGGCACAAGAGACCCAGTACTTC.

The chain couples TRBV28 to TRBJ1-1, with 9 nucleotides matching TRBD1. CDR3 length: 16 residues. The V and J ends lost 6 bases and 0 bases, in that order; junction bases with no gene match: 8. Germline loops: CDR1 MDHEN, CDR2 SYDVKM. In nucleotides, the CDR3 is TGTGCCAGCAGGTCCAACAGGGGGCCCCTGAACACTGAAGCTTTCTTT. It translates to CASRSNRGPLNTEAFF.

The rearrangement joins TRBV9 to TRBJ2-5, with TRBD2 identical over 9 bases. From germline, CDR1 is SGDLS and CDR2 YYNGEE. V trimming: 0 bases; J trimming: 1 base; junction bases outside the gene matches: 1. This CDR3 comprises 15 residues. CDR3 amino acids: CASSVASGAQETQYF. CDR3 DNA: TGTGCCAGCAGCGTAGCTAGCGGGGCCCAAGAGACCCAGTACTTC. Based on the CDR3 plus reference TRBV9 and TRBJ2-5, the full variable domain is DSGVTQTPKHLITATGQRVTLRCSPRSGDLSVYWYQQSLDQGLQFLIQYYNGEERAKGNILERFSAQQFPDLHSELNLSSLELGDSALYFCASSVASGAQETQYFGPGTRLLVL.

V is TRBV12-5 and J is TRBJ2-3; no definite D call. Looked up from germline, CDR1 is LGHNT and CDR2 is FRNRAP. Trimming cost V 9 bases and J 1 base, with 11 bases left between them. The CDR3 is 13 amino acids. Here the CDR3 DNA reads TGTGCTAGCCGATCTTCCGGCACAGATACGCAGTATTTT. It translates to CASRSSGTDTQYF.

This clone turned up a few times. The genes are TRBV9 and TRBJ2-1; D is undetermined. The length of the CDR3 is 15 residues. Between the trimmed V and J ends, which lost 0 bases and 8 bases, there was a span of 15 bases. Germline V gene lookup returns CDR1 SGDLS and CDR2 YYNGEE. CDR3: CASSVVGAWADEQFF. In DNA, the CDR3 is TGTGCCAGCAGCGTAGTCGGTGCTTGGGCGGATGAGCAGTTCTTC.

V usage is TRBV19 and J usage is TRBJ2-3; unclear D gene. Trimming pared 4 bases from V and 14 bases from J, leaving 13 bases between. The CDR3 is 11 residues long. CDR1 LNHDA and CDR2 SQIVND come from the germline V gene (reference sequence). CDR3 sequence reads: CASSSLLGRYF. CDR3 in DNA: TGTGCCAGTAGTAGCCTATTAGGCCGGTATTTT.

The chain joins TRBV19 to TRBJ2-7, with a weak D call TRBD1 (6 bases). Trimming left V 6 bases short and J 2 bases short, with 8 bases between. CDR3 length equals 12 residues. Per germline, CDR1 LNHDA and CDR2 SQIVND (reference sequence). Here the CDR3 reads CASSNRAYEQYF. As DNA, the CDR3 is TGTGCCAGTAGCAACAGGGCCTACGAGCAGTACTTC.

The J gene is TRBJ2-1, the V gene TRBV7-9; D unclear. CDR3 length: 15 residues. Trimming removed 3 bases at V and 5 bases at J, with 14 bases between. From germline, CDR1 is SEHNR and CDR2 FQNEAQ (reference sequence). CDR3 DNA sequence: TGTGCCAGCAGCTTTGATTGGGGTTGGGACAATGAGCAGTTCTTC. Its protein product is CASSFDWGWDNEQFF.

For the CDR3, the DNA is TGTGCCAGCAGTTCCCTACAGGGGGCTAATGAAAAACTGTTTTTT. Translating it yields CASSSLQGANEKLFF. The chain combines TRBV27 with TRBJ1-4, with 8 bases matching TRBD1. The germline V gene has CDR1 MNHEY and CDR2 SMNVEV (reference sequence). V was pared by 4 bases and J by 3 bases, with 4 bases of the junction left unmatched. The CDR3 has 15 residues.

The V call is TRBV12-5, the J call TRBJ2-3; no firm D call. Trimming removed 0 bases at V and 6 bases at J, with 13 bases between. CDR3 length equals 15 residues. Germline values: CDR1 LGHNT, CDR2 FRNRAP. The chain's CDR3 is CASGLVTSGRDTQYF. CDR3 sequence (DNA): TGTGCTAGTGGTTTGGTAACGTCGGGTAGGGATACGCAGTATTTT.

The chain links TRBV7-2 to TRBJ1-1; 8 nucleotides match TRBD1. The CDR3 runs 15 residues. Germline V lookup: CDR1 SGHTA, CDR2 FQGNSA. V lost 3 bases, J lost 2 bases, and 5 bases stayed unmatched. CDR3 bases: TGTGCCAGCAGCTTTCTCAGGGGGCGCAACACTGAAGCTTTCTTT. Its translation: CASSFLRGRNTEAFF.

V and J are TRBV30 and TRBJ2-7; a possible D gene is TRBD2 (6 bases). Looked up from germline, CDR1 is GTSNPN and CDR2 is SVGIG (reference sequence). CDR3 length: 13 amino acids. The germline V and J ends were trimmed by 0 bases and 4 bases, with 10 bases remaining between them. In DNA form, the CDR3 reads TGTGCCTGGAGTGTAGAACTAGCATACGAGCAGTACTTC. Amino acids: CAWSVELAYEQYF.

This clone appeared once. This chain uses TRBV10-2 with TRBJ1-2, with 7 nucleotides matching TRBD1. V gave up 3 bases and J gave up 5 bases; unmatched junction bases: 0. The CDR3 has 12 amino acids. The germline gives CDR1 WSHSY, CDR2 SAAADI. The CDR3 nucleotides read TGCGCCAGCAGTGACAGGGGGTATGGCTACACCTTC. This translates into CASSDRGYGYTF.

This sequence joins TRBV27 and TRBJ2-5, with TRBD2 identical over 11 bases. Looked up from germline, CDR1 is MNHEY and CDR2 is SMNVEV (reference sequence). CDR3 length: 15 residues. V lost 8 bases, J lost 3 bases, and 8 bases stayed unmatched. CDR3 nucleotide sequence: TGTGCCAGCGGAAACCAACTAGCGGGGGAAGAGACCCAGTACTTC. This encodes CASGNQLAGEETQYF.

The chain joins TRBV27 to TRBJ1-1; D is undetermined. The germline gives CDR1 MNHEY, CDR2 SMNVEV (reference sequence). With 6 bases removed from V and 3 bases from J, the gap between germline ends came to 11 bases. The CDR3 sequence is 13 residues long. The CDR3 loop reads CASRGMWDTEAFF. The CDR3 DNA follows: TGTGCCAGCAGGGGGATGTGGGACACTGAAGCTTTCTTT.